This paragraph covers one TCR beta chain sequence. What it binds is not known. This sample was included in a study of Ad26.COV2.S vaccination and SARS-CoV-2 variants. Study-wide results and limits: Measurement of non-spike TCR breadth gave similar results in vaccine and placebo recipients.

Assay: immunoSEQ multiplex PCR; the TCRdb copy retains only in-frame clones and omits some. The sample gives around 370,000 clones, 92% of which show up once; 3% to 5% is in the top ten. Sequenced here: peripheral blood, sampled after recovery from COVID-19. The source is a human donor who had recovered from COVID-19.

CDR3: CASSYFTGLAGARYSYNEQFF. Here the CDR3 DNA reads TGTGCCAGCAGTTACTTTACAGGACTAGCGGGGGCCCGATACTCCTACAATGAGCAGTTCTTC. The V and J genes are TRBV6-2 or TRBV6-3 and TRBJ2-1; TRBD2 aligns across 13 bases. Germline V gene data show CDR1 as MNHEY and CDR2 as SVGEGT. The length of the CDR3 is 21 residues. J lost 0 bases, V lost 1 base, and 12 bases had no gene match.